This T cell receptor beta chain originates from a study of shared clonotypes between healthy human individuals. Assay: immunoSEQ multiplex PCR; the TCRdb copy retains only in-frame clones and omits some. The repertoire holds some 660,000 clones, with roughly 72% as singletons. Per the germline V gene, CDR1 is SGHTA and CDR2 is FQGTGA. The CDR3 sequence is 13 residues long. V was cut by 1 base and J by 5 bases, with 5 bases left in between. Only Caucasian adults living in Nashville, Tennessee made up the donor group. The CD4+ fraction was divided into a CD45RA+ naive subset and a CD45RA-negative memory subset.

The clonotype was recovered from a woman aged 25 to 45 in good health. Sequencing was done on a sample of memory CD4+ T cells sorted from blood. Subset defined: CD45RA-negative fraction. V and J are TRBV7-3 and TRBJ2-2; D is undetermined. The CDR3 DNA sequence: TGTGCCAGCAGCTTAAAGGGAACCGGGGAGCTGTTTTTT. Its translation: CASSLKGTGELFF.